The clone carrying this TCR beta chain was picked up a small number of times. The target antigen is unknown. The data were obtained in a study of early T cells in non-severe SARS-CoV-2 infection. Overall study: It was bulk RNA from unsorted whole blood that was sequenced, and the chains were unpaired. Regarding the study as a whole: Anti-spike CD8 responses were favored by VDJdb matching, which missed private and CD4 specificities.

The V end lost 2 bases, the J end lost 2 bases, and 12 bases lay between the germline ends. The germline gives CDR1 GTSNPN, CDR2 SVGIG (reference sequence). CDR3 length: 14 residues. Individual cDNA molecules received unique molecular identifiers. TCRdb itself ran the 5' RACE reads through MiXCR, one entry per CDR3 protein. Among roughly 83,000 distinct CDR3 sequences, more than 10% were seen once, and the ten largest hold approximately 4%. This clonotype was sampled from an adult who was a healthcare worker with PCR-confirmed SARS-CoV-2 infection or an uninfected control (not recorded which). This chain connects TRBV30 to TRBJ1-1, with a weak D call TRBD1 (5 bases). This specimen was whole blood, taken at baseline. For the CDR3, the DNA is TGTGCCTGGAGTCGACGGGGGGGAAACACTGAAGCTTTCTTT. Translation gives CAWSRRGGNTEAFF.